This record concerns one TCR beta chain sequence. Its matching antigen is unknown. A read error may be the cause here, since a much bigger clone is one base away. This sample is part of a study of molecular identifiers for immune sequencing clone quantification. Study-wide results and caveats: Sizes of highly expanded clones could be underestimated through identical TCRs sharing a barcode. Among approximately 1 million naive cells, as was reported, spiked Jurkat TCR RNA from one cell was detectable. Whereas naive cells kept under 1% of molecules in clones above 20 RNA copies, such clones held over 97% in effectors.

TCRdb analysed the PCR reads with MiXCR anew, one entry per CDR3 protein. The sample shows 300,000 to 400,000 distinct CDR3 sequences, about a fifth of them seen only once. CDR1 and CDR2 (germline): DFQATT, SNEGSKA (reference sequence). The CDR3 has 11 amino acids. This clonotype was sampled from a human donor in good health. Some libraries in this study had Jurkat cell RNA spiked in. Sequenced material: naive CD8+ T cells from blood, with Jurkat cell RNA spiked in. Regarding subset: FACS-sorted CD8+CD4-CCR7+CD45RA+ naive T cells. This rearrangement joins TRBV20-1 to TRBJ2-7; D remains unclear. CDR3 nucleotide sequence: TGCCGTGCTAGAGATCATTACGAGCAGTACTTC. Translated: CRARDHYEQYF.